This record concerns one T cell receptor beta chain sequence. Its specificity is unknown. The J segment lost 0 bases and the V segment lost 0 bases, leaving 10 bases of the junction unmatched. The CDR3 totals 19 residues. The V gene's germline CDR1 is SGHRS and CDR2 YFSETQ. The method was immunoSEQ multiplex PCR; TCRdb's version includes in-frame clones alone and lacks a portion of them. The repertoire holds approximately 59,000 clones, with roughly 77% as singletons. The data stem from a study of T cells in tumors after PD-1 blockade. Overall study context: Patients received pembrolizumab 200 mg every 3 weeks or cemiplimab 350 mg every 2 weeks. Peripheral blood samples averaged 36,536 unique clonotypes and about 110,000 templates. During anti-PD-1 treatment, some patients continued daily vismodegib 150 mg. General observations from the study: Blood contained about 42% of the tumor's TCR clonotypes.

This chain uses TRBV5-1 with TRBJ2-3, with 10 bases matching TRBD2. This sequence originates from a human donor with basal cell carcinoma. The material sequenced was PBMCs, taken before anti-PD-1 treatment. CDR3 amino acids: CASSLEGLGSGGSTDTQYF. CDR3 nucleotide sequence: TGCGCCAGCAGCTTGGAGGGGCTCGGTAGCGGGGGGAGCACAGATACGCAGTATTTT.